This is a list of T cell receptor beta chains from one sample in a study of blood T cell repertoires in COVID-19. TCRdb's copy holds only in-frame clones and misses some; the assay was immunoSEQ multiplex PCR. The table includes 86,000 or so clones, roughly four fifths detected once. Sample: peripheral blood. The receptor set was obtained from a woman older than 75 with acute or convalescent COVID-19. Both conserved end residues are part of each CDR3. A D gene is named only where the DNA matches it firmly. Only part of the rows carry a size: once, few, many, or a class if the clone is expanded.

TRBJ1-4	-	TRBV3-1/TRBV3-2	once	CASSDRLNEKLFF	TGTGCCAGCAGCGACAGGTTAAATGAAAAACTGTTTTTT
TRBJ2-7	-	TRBV28	-	CASSPRGRDRVSSGRYEQYF	TGTGCCAGCAGCCCCCGAGGCCGGGACAGGGTATCTAGCGGGAGATACGAGCAGTACTTC
TRBJ2-7	-	TRBV28	-	CASTPQDTFYEQYF	TGTGCCAGCACGCCCCAGGACACCTTCTACGAGCAGTACTTC
TRBJ2-2	TRBD1	TRBV7-9	-	CASRPGTATGELFF	TGTGCCAGCAGACCCGGGACAGCCACCGGGGAGCTGTTTTTT
TRBJ1-4	-	TRBV25-1	-	CASSESGLSTNEKLFF	TGTGCCAGCAGTGAATCAGGTCTTTCAACTAATGAAAAACTGTTTTTT
TRBJ1-2	-	TRBV10-3	-	CAISENQGLGGYTF	TGTGCCATCAGTGAGAACCAGGGGTTAGGTGGCTACACCTTC
TRBJ1-5	TRBD1	TRBV18	few	CASSQQGLGQPQHF	TGTGCCAGCTCTCAACAGGGGTTAGGTCAGCCCCAGCATTTT
TRBJ2-2	-	TRBV19	-	CASTINTGELFF	TGTGCCAGTACCATTAACACCGGGGAGCTGTTTTTT
TRBJ2-2	TRBD2	TRBV3-1/TRBV3-2	-	CASSPLAGGPDGELFF	TGTGCCAGCAGCCCTCTAGCGGGGGGGCCGGATGGGGAGCTGTTTTTT
TRBJ1-2	-	TRBV5-1	-	CASRRTASDGYTF	TGCGCCAGCAGAAGGACAGCCTCGGATGGCTACACCTTC
TRBJ2-3	TRBD1	TRBV24-1	-	CATSVGGQGTDTQYF	TGTGCCACCAGTGTTGGAGGACAGGGCACAGATACGCAGTATTTT